The 12 T cell receptor beta chains given below trace back to one sample, sequenced in a study of monozygotic twins with inflammatory bowel disease. TCRdb re-called the 5' RACE reads and gives one entry per CDR3 protein, without DNA. Seen in this sample are 200,000 to 250,000 distinct CDR3 sequences; the ten most common clones hold 7.5% to 8%. Sequenced input: blood. The receptors originated from a human donor with ulcerative colitis or Crohn's disease, or a healthy co-twin of an affected twin (not recorded which).

This chain joins TRBV6-6 and TRBJ1-3. Looked up from germline, CDR1 is MNHNY and CDR2 is SVGAGI (reference sequence). The CDR3 runs 12 residues. This chain's CDR3 is CASSYEGNTIYF.

The CDR3 sequence is CASKRRDTGHTEAFF. The chain is built from TRBV6-6 and TRBJ1-1; with no DNA, the TCRdb D assignment of TRBD1 cannot be verified. Germline CDR1 and CDR2: MNHNY and SVGAGI (reference sequence). The CDR3 runs 15 residues.

The rearrangement uses TRBV25-1 and TRBJ2-2; without DNA, the TCRdb call of TRBD1 cannot be checked. Germline-derived CDR1 and CDR2 are MGHDK and SYGVNS. The CDR3 contains 15 residues. The CDR3 sequence is CASSVGALGAGELFF.

The chain's CDR3 is CASSSGQGISYEQYF. The V gene is TRBV5-1, the J gene TRBJ2-7; absent DNA, TCRdb's TRBD1 call cannot be checked. The CDR3 contains 15 residues. Germline V gene lookup returns CDR1 SGHRS and CDR2 YFSETQ.

The rearrangement uses TRBV4-2 and TRBJ2-7; TCRdb indicates TRBD1, and absent DNA this call remains unverified. There are 16 residues in the CDR3. Germline V gene lookup returns CDR1 LGHNA and CDR2 YNFKEQ. CDR3 sequence reads: CASSQDGRTGLPEQYF.

This sequence joins TRBV30 and TRBJ2-3. CDR3 length equals 14 residues. CDR1 is GTSNPN, CDR2 SVGIG, per germline (reference sequence). The CDR3 sequence: CAWSSRPGTDTQYF.

The rearrangement joins TRBV28 to TRBJ2-7; lacking DNA, the TRBD1 call made by TCRdb goes unchecked. The CDR3 length is 13 residues. In germline, CDR1 is MDHEN, CDR2 SYDVKM. The CDR3 region is CASSGTDFYEQYF.

The rearrangement uses TRBV7-2 and TRBJ2-1; TCRdb designates TRBD2, a call that cannot be tested without DNA. The germline V gene has CDR1 SGHTA and CDR2 FQGNSA. The CDR3 covers 17 residues. The CDR3 sequence is CASSASGTSSPYNEQFF. Supplemented by reference TRBV7-2 and TRBJ2-1, the full variable domain reads GAGVSQSPSNKVTEKGKDVELRCDPISGHTALYWYRQSLGQGLEFLIYFQGNSAPDKSGLPSDRFSAERTGGSVSTLTIQRTQQEDSAVYLCASSASGTSSPYNEQFFGPGTRLTVL.

V gene TRBV27 combines with J gene TRBJ2-1. Germline CDR1 MNHEY, CDR2 SMNVEV (reference sequence). The CDR3 is 16 residues long. The chain's CDR3 is CASSLVYGSSYNEQFF.

The V and J genes are TRBV28 and TRBJ2-4; the TRBD1 assignment by TCRdb is unverifiable without DNA. The CDR3 is 14 amino acids. CDR1 and CDR2 (germline): MDHEN, SYDVKM. The CDR3: CASSTGGKLNIQYF.

This chain uses TRBV20-1 with TRBJ1-5. Germline V gene sequence: CDR1 DFQATT, CDR2 SNEGSKA (reference sequence). CDR3 size: 13 residues. The CDR3 sequence is CSASGLVNQPQHF.

The chain employs TRBV6-6 and TRBJ2-3. CDR3 size: 11 residues. Germline V gene sequence: CDR1 MNHNY, CDR2 SVGAGI (reference sequence). The CDR3: CASSWGDTQYF.